One and the same sample provided the 2 T cell receptor beta chains below, sequenced in a study of T-cell memory formation after mild COVID-19. TCRdb re-analysed the 5' RACE reads in MiXCR, keeping a single row per CDR3 protein. The table records some 190,000 distinct CDR3 sequences, approximately 16% of them present only once. The sequenced material came from PBMCs or a T cell subset sorted from them (not recorded which). These receptors all stem from an adult woman who had mild COVID-19 (a few samples of this study predate the infection). Cell type and time point are not known.

V usage is TRBV29-1 and J usage is TRBJ2-3; D gene unclear. V lost 6 bases and J 0 bases, leaving 7 bases between the germline ends. Germline assignment: CDR1 SQVTM and CDR2 ANQGSEA. The CDR3 totals 12 residues. CDR3 residues: CSVDLSTDTQYF. CDR3 coding DNA: TGCAGCGTCGATCTAAGCACAGATACGCAGTATTTT.

The chain links TRBV20-1 to TRBJ2-6; possibly TRBD2 for D (5 bases). Trimming shortened V by 1 base and J by 0 bases, and 16 bases separated the two germline ends. Looked up from germline, CDR1 is DFQATT and CDR2 is SNEGSKA (reference sequence). CDR3 length equals 18 residues. The CDR3 region has the DNA TGCAGTGCTAGAGGAATGTATCGGAGGAGCTCTGGGGCCAACGTCCTGACTTTC. Amino acid sequence: CSARGMYRRSSGANVLTF.